The 12 T cell receptor beta chains below all came from one sample that was sequenced in a study of control samples from healthy donors and cancer patients. Assay used: immunoSEQ multiplex PCR; TCRdb lists only in-frame clones, some missing. The data show about 80,000 clones, with roughly 89% seen just once and around 17% held by the top ten. The sample comprised blood. The receptors stem from a man aged 50 to 60 in good health.

The J gene is TRBJ1-1, the V gene TRBV27; 8 bases line up with TRBD1. CDR3 length equals 14 residues. The germline V gene has CDR1 MNHEY and CDR2 SMNVEV (reference sequence). V shed 6 bases, J shed 0 bases, and the junction held 3 bases outside the gene matches. This chain's CDR3 is CASSPGQVNTEAFF. The CDR3 nucleotides are TGTGCCAGCAGCCCGGGACAGGTGAACACTGAAGCTTTCTTT.

This clone was seen a single time. CDR3 region: CASSFGEPYGYTF. The DNA of the CDR3 is TGTGCCAGCAGCTTCGGGGAGCCGTATGGCTACACCTTC. The chain is built from TRBV7-2 and TRBJ1-2; D gene unclear. The CDR3 has 13 residues. Germline V gene data show CDR1 as SGHTA and CDR2 as FQGNSA. Trimming removed 3 bases from V and 5 bases from J, with 10 bases in between.

The chain uses TRBV5-8 and TRBJ1-3; D perhaps matches TRBD1 (5 bases). V lost 7 bases and J 5 bases, leaving 10 bases between the germline ends. The CDR3 loop spans 12 amino acids. CDR1 SGHTS and CDR2 YDEGEE come from the germline V gene. This CDR3 reads CASPWGRNTIYF. DNA of the CDR3: TGTGCCAGCCCCTGGGGCCGAAACACCATATATTTT.

CDR3 sequence: CASSPSTGEENYGYTF. CDR3 DNA sequence: TGTGCCAGCTCACCATCTACAGGGGAAGAGAACTATGGCTACACCTTC. This chain links TRBV18 with TRBJ1-2, with 7 bases that match TRBD1. The ends lost 2 bases at V and 2 bases at J; junction bases unmatched: 8. This CDR3 spans 16 amino acids. In germline, CDR1 is KGHSH, CDR2 LQKENI. Full variable domain (rest looked up from reference TRBV18 and TRBJ1-2): NAGVMQNPRHLVRRRGQEARLRCSPMKGHSHVYWYRQLPEEGLKFMVYLQKENIIDESGMPKERFSAEFPKEGPSILRIQQVVRGDSAAYFCASSPSTGEENYGYTFGSGTRLTVV.

The V gene is TRBV2, the J gene TRBJ2-3, with 9 bases fitting TRBD1. Germline loops: CDR1 SNHLY, CDR2 FYNNEI. The CDR3 spans 16 residues. The trim removed 4 bases at V and 1 base at J, leaving 6 bases unmatched. CDR3 loop: CASSVGTGLGTDTQYF. CDR3 coding DNA: TGTGCCAGCAGTGTGGGGACAGGGCTAGGCACAGATACGCAGTATTTT.

About this clone: The sample has other DNA sequences that encode this CDR3 too. The chain employs TRBV27 and TRBJ1-2, with 7 positions matching TRBD1. Per the germline V gene, CDR1 is MNHEY and CDR2 is SMNVEV (reference sequence). This CDR3 region has 12 residues. V shed 9 bases, J shed 3 bases, and the junction held 4 bases outside the gene matches. The CDR3 sequence is CASYRGDYGYTF. DNA of the CDR3: TGTGCCAGTTACAGGGGCGACTATGGCTACACCTTC.

The chain combines TRBV6-5 with TRBJ1-2, with 9 bases lining up with TRBD1. The ends lost 6 bases at V and 4 bases at J; junction bases unmatched: 3. There are 13 residues in the CDR3. Germline V gives CDR1 MNHEY, CDR2 SVGAGI. The CDR3 DNA reads as TGTGCCAGCAGACTGGACAGGGGCTATGGCTACACCTTC. Protein product: CASRLDRGYGYTF.

The chain carries TRBV14 and TRBJ1-3; possibly TRBD1 for D (6 bases). V dropped 4 bases and J dropped 3 bases, with 13 bases sitting between them. Per germline, CDR1 SGHDN and CDR2 FVKESK. The CDR3 is 15 residues long. The CDR3 sequence: CASSRQGTFGNTIYF. In DNA, the CDR3 is TGTGCCAGCAGCCGTCAGGGGACGTTTGGAAACACCATATATTTT.

The chain couples TRBV25-1 to TRBJ1-2, with unresolved D. V lost 3 bases, J lost 3 bases, and 8 bases lay in between. Germline V CDR1 and CDR2: MGHDK, SYGVNS. There are 13 residues in the CDR3. The CDR3 sequence is CASSDFQDYGYTF. CDR3 nucleotides: TGTGCCAGCAGTGATTTTCAGGACTATGGCTACACCTTC.

With respect to this clone: Germline is not matched at one junction end, which may reflect a read error. This chain connects TRBV24-1 to TRBJ2-1; 8 bases are a match to TRBD1. CDR1 is KGHDR, CDR2 SFDVKD, per germline. This CDR3 spans 13 amino acids. DNA of the CDR3: TGTGCCACCAGTGACCCCTTGACAGGGGTAATGGTCTTC. The encoded protein is CATSDPLTGVMVF.

The rearrangement uses TRBV7-2 and TRBJ2-4; no definite D call. Germline CDR1 is SGHTA and CDR2 is FQGNSA. V gave up 7 bases and J gave up 6 bases, with 10 bases separating them. This CDR3 spans 12 amino acids. This CDR3 is CASTIWGNIQYF. The CDR3 DNA reads TGTGCCAGCACCATATGGGGAAACATTCAGTACTTC.

The V and J genes are TRBV30 and TRBJ2-7, with a tentative D call TRBD2 (5 bases). Per germline, CDR1 GTSNPN and CDR2 SVGIG (reference sequence). The CDR3 covers 15 residues. V gave up 2 bases and J gave up 2 bases, with 16 bases separating them. The CDR3 nucleotides are TGTGCCTGGAGTCCCCGGGGAGACCCCACCTACGAGCAGTACTTC. It translates to CAWSPRGDPTYEQYF.